The 5 T cell receptor beta chains in this list originate from one sample, sequenced in a study of blood T cell repertoires in COVID-19. Measured with immunoSEQ multiplex PCR; TCRdb has only the in-frame clones, and not every one. The table shows 100,000 to 150,000 clones, with over 75% occurring only once. The material sequenced was peripheral blood. Receptor source: a man aged 50-60 years with acute or convalescent COVID-19.

The rearrangement joins TRBV2 to TRBJ2-1; D is perhaps TRBD2 (6 bases). Germline CDR1 is SNHLY and CDR2 is FYNNEI. The CDR3 is 18 residues long. The V end was cut by 2 bases, the J end by 9 bases, with 26 bases between. This CDR3 reads CASSEIIGGRGSAGEQFF. The CDR3 nucleotides are TGTGCCAGCAGTGAAATTATTGGTGGTCGGGGGAGTGCGGGTGAGCAGTTCTTC. The variable domain in full, completed from reference TRBV2 and TRBJ2-1, reads EPEVTQTPSHQVTQMGQEVILRCVPISNHLYFYWYRQILGQKVEFLVSFYNNEISEKSEIFDDQFSVERPDGSNFTLKIRSTKLEDSAMYFCASSEIIGGRGSAGEQFFGPGTRLTVL.

The chain couples TRBV5-1 to TRBJ2-7; D ambiguous. CDR1 and CDR2 from the germline V gene are SGHRS and YFSETQ. The CDR3 loop spans 15 amino acids. With 2 bases removed from V and 1 base from J, the gap between germline ends came to 13 bases. The CDR3 DNA reads as TGCGCCAGCAGCTTTCGTGGGCTACCTTCCTACGAGCAGTACTTC. It is translated as CASSFRGLPSYEQYF.

The rearrangement joins TRBV15 to TRBJ2-4, with D tentatively TRBD1 (6 bases). Germline V gene data show CDR1 as LNHNV and CDR2 as YYDKDF (reference sequence). The length of the CDR3 is 15 residues. With 5 bases removed from V and 9 bases from J, the gap between germline ends came to 20 bases. The CDR3: CATSGLVQGKGIQYF. The CDR3 DNA is TGTGCCACCAGCGGACTTGTGCAGGGGAAGGGCATTCAGTACTTC.

This rearrangement joins TRBV4-2 to TRBJ2-1; D might be TRBD2 (5 bases). CDR3 size: 16 residues. Trimming pared 0 bases from V and 0 bases from J, leaving 9 bases between. Germline assignment: CDR1 LGHNA and CDR2 YNFKEQ. In nucleotides, the CDR3 is TGTGCCAGCAGCCAAGAAACGGGGAACTCCTACAATGAGCAGTTCTTC. Its protein is CASSQETGNSYNEQFF.

The chain combines TRBV11-2 with TRBJ2-3; perhaps TRBD1 as D (6 bases). With 3 bases removed from V and 6 bases from J, the gap between germline ends came to 22 bases. Germline lookup yields CDR1 SGHAT and CDR2 FQNNGV. This CDR3 region has 17 residues. In nucleotides, the CDR3 is TGTGCCAGCAGCTTCCTGGGGGCGGATTCCTTCACGGATACGCAGTATTTT. Translation gives CASSFLGADSFTDTQYF.